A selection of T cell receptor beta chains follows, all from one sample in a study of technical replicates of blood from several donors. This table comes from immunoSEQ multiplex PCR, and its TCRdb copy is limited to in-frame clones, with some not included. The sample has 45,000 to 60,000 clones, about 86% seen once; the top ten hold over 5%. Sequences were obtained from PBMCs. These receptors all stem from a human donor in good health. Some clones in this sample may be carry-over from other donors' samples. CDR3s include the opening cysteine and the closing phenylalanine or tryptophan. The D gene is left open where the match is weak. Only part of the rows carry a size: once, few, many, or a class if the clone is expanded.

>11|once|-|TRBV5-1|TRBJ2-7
TGCGCCAGCAGTAACAGTCGCGAGCAGTACTTC
CASSNSREQYF
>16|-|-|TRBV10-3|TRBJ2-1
TGTGCCATCAGTTCGGGAGCGGCTCCCGGCCTCAATGAGCAGTTCTTC
CAISSGAAPGLNEQFF
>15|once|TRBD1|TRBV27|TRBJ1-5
TGTGCCAGCAGTCAAAGGGGGCCCGGTGATCAGCCCCAGCATTTT
CASSQRGPGDQPQHF
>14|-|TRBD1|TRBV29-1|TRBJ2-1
TGCAGCGTCGTACGGGACAGCTCCTACAATGAGCAGTTCTTC
CSVVRDSSYNEQFF
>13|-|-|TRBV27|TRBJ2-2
TGTGCCAGCAGTTTATCAGGAGCCGGGGAGCTGTTTTTT
CASSLSGAGELFF
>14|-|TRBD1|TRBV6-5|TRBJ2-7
TGTGCCAGCAGTACACCGGGACAGCTCTACGAGCAGTACTTC
CASSTPGQLYEQYF
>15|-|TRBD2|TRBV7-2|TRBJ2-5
TGTGCCAGCAGCTTAGCGGGAGGGCCGGGGGAGACCCAGTACTTC
CASSLAGGPGETQYF
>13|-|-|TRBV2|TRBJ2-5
TGTGCCAGCCACTTCCGGGAAGGCGAGACCCAGTACTTC
CASHFREGETQYF
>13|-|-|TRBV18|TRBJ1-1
TGTGCCAGCTCTTATACAGGTCGGCCTGAAGCTTTCTTT
CASSYTGRPEAFF
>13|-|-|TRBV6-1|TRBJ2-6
TGTGCCAGCAGGTGGCTTGGGGCCAACGTCCTGACTTTC
CASRWLGANVLTF
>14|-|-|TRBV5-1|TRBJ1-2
TGCGCCAGCAGCATCTCGAGTGGGGCAGGGGGCTACACCTTC
CASSISSGAGGYTF
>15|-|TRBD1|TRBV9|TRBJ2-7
TGTGCCAGCAGCGTAGGAGGGGGCCTCTCCTACGAGCAGTACTTC
CASSVGGGLSYEQYF
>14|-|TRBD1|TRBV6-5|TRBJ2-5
TGTGCCAGCAGTCAAACGACAGGGGGAGAGACCCAGTACTTC
CASSQTTGGETQYF
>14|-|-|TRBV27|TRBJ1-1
TGTGCCAGCAGTTTTACAGGGTGGAGCACTGAAGCTTTCTTT
CASSFTGWSTEAFF
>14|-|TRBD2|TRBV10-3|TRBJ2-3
TGTGCCATCAGTATCGGGGGGGGAACAGATACGCAGTATTTT
CAISIGGGTDTQYF
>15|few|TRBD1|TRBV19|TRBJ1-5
TGTGCCAGTGGTGGGGGGGACAGGGCTCATCAGCCCCAGCATTTT
CASGGGDRAHQPQHF
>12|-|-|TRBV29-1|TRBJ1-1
TGCAGCGTTGAAGACAGGAACACTGAAGCTTTCTTT
CSVEDRNTEAFF
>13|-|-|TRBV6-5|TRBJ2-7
TGTGCCAGCAGTTATCAGAAGGGAGACGAGCAGTACTTC
CASSYQKGDEQYF
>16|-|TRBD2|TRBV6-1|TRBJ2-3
TGTGCCAGCAGTGATACTAGCGGGATGCGTAGGGGTACGCAGTATTTT
CASSDTSGMRRGTQYF
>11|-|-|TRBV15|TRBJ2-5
TGTGCCACCAGCAGCGGGGAGACCCAGTACTTC
CATSSGETQYF
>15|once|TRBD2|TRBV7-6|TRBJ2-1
TGTGCCAGCAGCTTGGGCGGGGGGGCCTACAATGAGCAGTTCTTC
CASSLGGGAYNEQFF
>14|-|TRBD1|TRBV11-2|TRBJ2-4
TGTGCCAGCAGCTTAGATCGGACAGGTTTTGATCAGTACTTC
CASSLDRTGFDQYF
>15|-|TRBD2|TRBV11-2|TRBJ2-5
TGTGCCAGCAGCTTAGGCGGGGGGGCAGGGGAGACCCAGTACTTC
CASSLGGGAGETQYF
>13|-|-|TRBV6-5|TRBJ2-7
TGTGCCAGCAGCCCCGGAGGGCCAAACGAGCAGTACTTC
CASSPGGPNEQYF
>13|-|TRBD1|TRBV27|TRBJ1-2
TGTGCCAGCAGTGTACAGGGGGCTGGCGGCTACACCTTC
CASSVQGAGGYTF
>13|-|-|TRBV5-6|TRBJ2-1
TGTGCCAGCAAAGAGGGATTCTACAATGAGCAGTTCTTC
CASKEGFYNEQFF